The 8 T cell receptor beta chains in this list originate from one sample, sequenced in a study of blood T cell repertoires in COVID-19. Clones were read by immunoSEQ multiplex PCR, and TCRdb kept only the in-frame ones, dropping some. This table has about 300,000 clones, 70% to 90% appearing once. Sequencing was performed on PBMCs or T cells enriched from blood (not recorded which). The receptors were gathered from a man aged 30 to 39 who had recovered from COVID-19.

The gene calls are TRBV7-8 and TRBJ1-4, with a weak D call TRBD1 (5 bases). Trimming shortened V by 1 base and J by 6 bases, and 15 bases separated the two germline ends. Germline-derived CDR1 and CDR2 are SGHVS and FQNEAQ. This CDR3 has 16 residues. CDR3 DNA: TGTGCCAGCAGCTTAGTGGGGCGGGGGGTGTATGAAAAACTGTTTTTT. Translated, it gives CASSLVGRGVYEKLFF.

About this clone itself: Different DNA sequences within this sample yield the same CDR3. The chain links TRBV7-2 to TRBJ2-1; 8 bases line up with TRBD2. Germline V lookup: CDR1 SGHTA, CDR2 FQGNSA. This CDR3 comprises 16 residues. V gave up 4 bases and J gave up 2 bases; unmatched junction bases: 7. The CDR3 nucleotides are TGTGCCAGCAGCTCGTCGGGGGGGGCTACCTACAATGAGCAGTTCTTC. Residues: CASSSSGGATYNEQFF.

The chain uses TRBV29-1 and TRBJ2-7, with 10 bases that match TRBD1. Germline V gene lookup returns CDR1 SQVTM and CDR2 ANQGSEA. V dropped 5 bases and J dropped 5; count of bases not matched to a gene: 3. The CDR3 covers 12 residues. This CDR3 is CSVRQGAHEQYF. The CDR3 DNA is TGCAGCGTTCGACAGGGGGCTCACGAGCAGTACTTC.

This clone appeared a single time. The CDR3 protein is CATSRPVQLAGGEETQYF. The CDR3 DNA follows: TGTGCCACCAGCAGACCGGTCCAATTAGCGGGGGGGGAAGAGACCCAGTACTTC. The chain couples TRBV15 to TRBJ2-5, with 11 bases that match TRBD2. The CDR3 extends over 18 amino acids. Germline-derived CDR1 and CDR2 are LNHNV and YYDKDF (reference sequence). Trimming cost V 2 bases and J 3 bases; bases outside gene matches: 11. Supplemented by reference TRBV15 and TRBJ2-5, the full variable domain reads DAMVIQNPRYQVTQFGKPVTLSCSQTLNHNVMYWYQQKSSQAPKLLFHYYDKDFNNEADTPDNFQSRRPNTSFCFLDIRSPGLGDTAMYLCATSRPVQLAGGEETQYFGPGTRLLVL.

The gene calls are TRBV2 and TRBJ1-2; D is perhaps TRBD1 (5 bases). The V gene lost 8 bases and the J gene lost 0 bases, with 16 bases spanning the gap. The CDR3 consists of 15 residues. Germline CDR1 reads SNHLY; CDR2 reads FYNNEI. The CDR3 coding sequence is TGTGCCAGCGGACCGCTGAGACAGACTAACTATGGCTACACCTTC. It yields the protein CASGPLRQTNYGYTF.

The chain links TRBV6-1 to TRBJ2-5; D may be TRBD2 (5 bases). V was cut by 1 base and J by 6 bases, with 9 bases left in between. The germline gives CDR1 MNHNS, CDR2 SASEGT. This CDR3 spans 13 amino acids. The CDR3 bases are TGTGCCAGCAGTGAAGACGGGAAACAGACCCAGTACTTC. It yields the protein CASSEDGKQTQYF.

J is TRBJ2-1 and V is TRBV5-1, with 10 positions matching TRBD2. Looked up from germline, CDR1 is SGHRS and CDR2 is YFSETQ. CDR3 length: 19 residues. J gave up 7 bases and V 2 bases, and 18 bases lay outside the gene matches. CDR3 residues: CASSLTGGRASGSANEQFF. DNA for the CDR3: TGCGCCAGCAGCTTAACGGGAGGTCGGGCTAGCGGGAGTGCAAATGAGCAGTTCTTC. The complete variable domain, with remaining parts taken from reference TRBV5-1 and TRBJ2-1, reads KAGVTQTPRYLIKTRGQQVTLSCSPISGHRSVSWYQQTPGQGLQFLFEYFSETQRNKGNFPGRFSGRQFSNSRSEMNVSTLELGDSALYLCASSLTGGRASGSANEQFFGPGTRLTVL.

This chain links TRBV28 with TRBJ2-7, with 7 bases lining up with TRBD2. The germline V gene encodes CDR1 MDHEN and CDR2 SYDVKM. J was trimmed by 2 bases and V by 3 bases; bases with no gene match: 7. The CDR3 is made up of 15 amino acids. CDR3 DNA: TGTGCCAGCAGTTTCGTCGGTGGGGGGGCCTACGAGCAGTACTTC. Its translation: CASSFVGGGAYEQYF.